Here is one T cell receptor beta chain with its context. The antigen is not known. The isolated RNA, all of it, was reverse transcribed, so expressed TCRB transcripts were what got sequenced. Mean read depth for naive, central memory and regulatory T cell samples was some 3.8 million reads. Sequencing was performed with immunoSEQ multiplex PCR; in TCRdb, only in-frame clones are kept and a portion is missing. The sample lists under 200,000 clones, roughly 9% seen once, with over 2% in the top ten. This sample is drawn from a study of beta chain features in type 1 diabetes. Study findings and constraints: Any HLA type influence on TCRB rearrangement was left unresolved here. Equally in patients and controls, shorter templates might have been favored by PCR.

The sequenced sample was central memory CD4+ T cells from blood. The clonotype was recovered from a woman under 30 in good health.

DNA for the CDR3: TGTGCCTGGAGTAAGGACAGGGTAACCGAAGCTTTCTTT. Protein: CAWSKDRVTEAFF. The chain has TRBV30 and TRBJ1-1; 8 bases line up with TRBD1. The germline gives CDR1 GTSNPN, CDR2 SVGIG (reference sequence). The CDR3 consists of 13 residues. V was clipped by 2 bases and J by 8 bases; unmatched bases: 7.